Listed below are T cell receptor beta chains from one sample, sequenced in a study of beta chain features in type 1 diabetes. Libraries were prepared by immunoSEQ multiplex PCR; TCRdb keeps only in-frame clonotypes and omits some of them. The data contain around 40,000 clones, 60% to 75% of them seen just once; the ten biggest clones take up about 1.6%. Sample: Tregs from blood. Receptors were obtained from a man aged 25 to 40 with type 1 diabetes. Some clones in this sample may be carry-over from other donors' samples. The CDR3 runs from the conserved cysteine through the conserved F or W. Each record gives: V gene, clone size, D gene, J gene, CDR3 protein, CDR3 DNA. D genes are given only for firm matches. Clone size is not always given. Where it is, it says once, few, many or a class for expanded clones.

V gene: TRBV5-6
clone size: few
D gene: NA
J gene: TRBJ1-6
CDR3 protein: CASSLASGPLHF
CDR3 DNA: TGTGCCAGCAGCTTGGCGTCAGGGCCCCTCCACTTT

V gene: TRBV29-1
clone size: NA
D gene: NA
J gene: TRBJ1-4
CDR3 protein: CSVLPWTDEKLFF
CDR3 DNA: TGCAGCGTCCTCCCTTGGACAGATGAAAAACTGTTTTTT

V gene: TRBV28
clone size: NA
D gene: TRBD1
J gene: TRBJ1-1
CDR3 protein: CASSLRQGSTEAFF
CDR3 DNA: TGTGCCAGCAGCCTGCGACAGGGAAGCACTGAAGCTTTCTTT

V gene: TRBV10-3
clone size: NA
D gene: TRBD1
J gene: TRBJ1-1
CDR3 protein: CAISDPRGLTEAFF
CDR3 DNA: TGTGCCATCAGTGACCCAAGGGGGCTCACTGAAGCTTTCTTT

V gene: TRBV7-2
clone size: few
D gene: NA
J gene: TRBJ2-4
CDR3 protein: CASSFPLRTIQYF
CDR3 DNA: TGTGCCAGCAGCTTTCCCTTGAGGACTATTCAGTACTTC

V gene: TRBV11-2
clone size: few
D gene: NA
J gene: TRBJ2-1
CDR3 protein: CASSRPRGPSYNEQFF
CDR3 DNA: TGTGCCAGCAGTCGCCCCCGGGGTCCCTCCTACAATGAGCAGTTCTTC

V gene: TRBV9
clone size: NA
D gene: TRBD1
J gene: TRBJ2-4
CDR3 protein: CASSVGGQGSNIQYF
CDR3 DNA: TGTGCCAGCAGCGTAGGGGGACAGGGGTCAAACATTCAGTACTTC

V gene: TRBV19
clone size: few
D gene: NA
J gene: TRBJ2-7
CDR3 protein: CARRRRSNAYEQYF
CDR3 DNA: TGTGCCAGGCGGCGCCGCAGCAACGCGTATGAGCAGTACTTC

V gene: TRBV27
clone size: few
D gene: TRBD1
J gene: TRBJ1-5
CDR3 protein: CASSSGQGIGQPQHF
CDR3 DNA: TGTGCCAGCAGTTCGGGACAGGGGATAGGTCAGCCCCAGCATTTT

V gene: TRBV2
clone size: NA
D gene: TRBD1
J gene: TRBJ2-7
CDR3 protein: CASSDLGQTYEQYF
CDR3 DNA: TGTGCCAGCAGTGATTTGGGACAGACCTACGAGCAGTACTTC

V gene: TRBV5-1
clone size: NA
D gene: NA
J gene: TRBJ2-2
CDR3 protein: CASSLDNGGYTGELFF
CDR3 DNA: TGCGCCAGCAGCTTGGATAATGGCGGCTACACCGGGGAGCTGTTTTTT

V gene: TRBV6-1
clone size: NA
D gene: NA
J gene: TRBJ2-6
CDR3 protein: CASSSRNGANVLTF
CDR3 DNA: TGTGCCAGCTCAAGCAGGAATGGGGCCAACGTCCTGACTTTC

V gene: TRBV15
clone size: NA
D gene: TRBD1
J gene: TRBJ2-5
CDR3 protein: CATSSPGQTETQYF
CDR3 DNA: TGTGCCACCAGCAGCCCGGGACAGACAGAGACCCAGTACTTC

V gene: TRBV18
clone size: NA
D gene: TRBD1
J gene: TRBJ1-2
CDR3 protein: CASSPLLGTGLDGYTF
CDR3 DNA: TGTGCCAGCTCACCTCTCCTAGGGACAGGGCTGGATGGCTACACCTTC

V gene: TRBV18
clone size: NA
D gene: TRBD2
J gene: TRBJ2-3
CDR3 protein: CASSPPGGGPTDTQYF
CDR3 DNA: TGTGCCAGCTCACCACCGGGCGGGGGGCCCACAGATACGCAGTATTTT

V gene: TRBV5-1
clone size: NA
D gene: TRBD2
J gene: TRBJ2-1
CDR3 protein: CASRLAGYNEQFF
CDR3 DNA: TGCGCCAGCAGGCTAGCGGGGTACAATGAGCAGTTCTTC

V gene: TRBV5-8
clone size: few
D gene: TRBD2
J gene: TRBJ2-4
CDR3 protein: CASTTGGAQNIQYF
CDR3 DNA: TGTGCCAGCACCACGGGGGGGGCCCAAAACATTCAGTACTTC

V gene: TRBV27
clone size: NA
D gene: NA
J gene: TRBJ2-1
CDR3 protein: CASSPFHTRPRGGQPNEQFF
CDR3 DNA: TGTGCCAGCAGTCCATTCCACACGAGGCCCAGAGGAGGACAGCCCAATGAGCAGTTCTTC

V gene: TRBV19
clone size: NA
D gene: TRBD1
J gene: TRBJ1-1
CDR3 protein: CASRKGAWNTEAFF
CDR3 DNA: TGTGCCAGTAGGAAGGGGGCTTGGAACACTGAAGCTTTCTTT

V gene: TRBV9
clone size: NA
D gene: NA
J gene: TRBJ1-6
CDR3 protein: CASCRTANSPLHF
CDR3 DNA: TGTGCCAGCTGTCGGACAGCTAATTCACCCCTCCACTTT

V gene: TRBV5-1
clone size: NA
D gene: TRBD1
J gene: TRBJ2-2
CDR3 protein: CASSSIQGTWSNTGELFF
CDR3 DNA: TGCGCCAGCAGCTCCATACAGGGGACGTGGTCAAACACCGGGGAGCTGTTTTTT

V gene: TRBV18
clone size: few
D gene: TRBD1
J gene: TRBJ2-1
CDR3 protein: CASSPGQGAYNEQFF
CDR3 DNA: TGTGCCAGCTCTCCAGGACAGGGGGCCTACAATGAGCAGTTCTTC

V gene: TRBV18
clone size: NA
D gene: TRBD1
J gene: TRBJ1-2
CDR3 protein: CASSPGTVYTF
CDR3 DNA: TGTGCCAGCTCACCAGGGACAGTCTACACCTTC

V gene: TRBV29-1
clone size: NA
D gene: TRBD1
J gene: TRBJ1-4
CDR3 protein: CSVEFVGQGKKLFF
CDR3 DNA: TGCAGCGTTGAATTCGTGGGACAGGGCAAAAAACTGTTTTTT

V gene: TRBV5-4
clone size: NA
D gene: TRBD1
J gene: TRBJ2-1
CDR3 protein: CASSLGEGGYEQFF
CDR3 DNA: TGTGCCAGCAGCTTGGGAGAAGGGGGCTATGAGCAGTTCTTC

V gene: TRBV4-1
clone size: NA
D gene: NA
J gene: TRBJ2-3
CDR3 protein: CASSVQGHTDTQYF
CDR3 DNA: TGCGCCAGCAGTGTGCAGGGCCACACAGATACGCAGTATTTT

V gene: TRBV5-1
clone size: NA
D gene: NA
J gene: TRBJ2-5
CDR3 protein: CASSLAGIPNQETQYF
CDR3 DNA: TGCGCCAGCAGCTTGGCCGGGATCCCGAACCAAGAGACCCAGTACTTC

V gene: TRBV9
clone size: once
D gene: NA
J gene: TRBJ1-3
CDR3 protein: CASSLQEGGSSGNTIYF
CDR3 DNA: TGTGCCAGCAGCCTCCAAGAGGGGGGGAGCTCTGGAAACACCATATATTTT

V gene: TRBV7-9
clone size: few
D gene: TRBD1
J gene: TRBJ1-4
CDR3 protein: CASSSIPGTGDGKLFF
CDR3 DNA: TGTGCCAGCAGCTCCATTCCCGGGACAGGGGACGGAAAACTGTTTTTT

V gene: TRBV9
clone size: NA
D gene: NA
J gene: TRBJ2-3
CDR3 protein: CASSVRGVTDTQYF
CDR3 DNA: TGTGCCAGCAGCGTTAGGGGCGTCACAGATACGCAGTATTTT

V gene: TRBV7-3
clone size: few
D gene: TRBD1
J gene: TRBJ2-2
CDR3 protein: CASSLTRGPGELFF
CDR3 DNA: TGTGCCAGCAGCTTGACCAGGGGGCCCGGGGAGCTGTTTTTT

V gene: TRBV7-9
clone size: NA
D gene: TRBD2
J gene: TRBJ2-1
CDR3 protein: CASSTYTSAYGEQFF
CDR3 DNA: TGTGCCAGCAGCACATATACTAGCGCCTACGGTGAGCAGTTCTTC

V gene: TRBV29-1
clone size: NA
D gene: TRBD2
J gene: TRBJ2-3
CDR3 protein: CSVGLAGTSTDTQYF
CDR3 DNA: TGCAGCGTGGGACTAGCGGGAACTAGCACAGATACGCAGTATTTT

V gene: TRBV21-1
clone size: NA
D gene: NA
J gene: TRBJ1-1
CDR3 protein: CASSVPGLEAFF
CDR3 DNA: TGTGCCAGCAGCGTCCCAGGGCTTGAAGCTTTCTTT

V gene: TRBV4-3
clone size: NA
D gene: TRBD1
J gene: TRBJ1-2
CDR3 protein: CASSPGQEWDGYTF
CDR3 DNA: TGCGCCAGCAGCCCCGGACAGGAATGGGATGGCTACACCTTC

V gene: TRBV7-9
clone size: NA
D gene: NA
J gene: TRBJ2-2
CDR3 protein: CASSLYTGELFF
CDR3 DNA: TGTGCCAGCAGCCTTTATACCGGGGAGCTGTTTTTT

V gene: TRBV4-3
clone size: few
D gene: TRBD1
J gene: TRBJ2-1
CDR3 protein: CASSQHRGREQFF
CDR3 DNA: TGCGCCAGCAGCCAGCACAGGGGGCGTGAGCAGTTCTTC

V gene: TRBV5-1
clone size: NA
D gene: TRBD1
J gene: TRBJ2-3
CDR3 protein: CASSFGTGSTDTQYF
CDR3 DNA: TGCGCCAGCAGCTTCGGGACAGGGAGCACAGATACGCAGTATTTT

V gene: TRBV7-2
clone size: once
D gene: TRBD2
J gene: TRBJ2-3
CDR3 protein: CASSSQRGGLADTQYF
CDR3 DNA: TGTGCCAGCAGCTCCCAACGGGGGGGCCTAGCAGATACGCAGTATTTT

V gene: TRBV21-1
clone size: few
D gene: NA
J gene: TRBJ2-5
CDR3 protein: CASSKEDKETQYF
CDR3 DNA: TGTGCCAGCAGCAAAGAGGACAAAGAGACCCAGTACTTC

V gene: TRBV11-2
clone size: NA
D gene: NA
J gene: TRBJ2-7
CDR3 protein: CASSDLLVTYEQYF
CDR3 DNA: TGTGCCAGCAGCGACCTCCTAGTCACCTACGAGCAGTACTTC

V gene: TRBV27
clone size: NA
D gene: TRBD1
J gene: TRBJ1-6
CDR3 protein: CASRLRDSYYNSPLHF
CDR3 DNA: TGTGCCAGCAGGTTACGGGACAGCTACTATAATTCACCCCTCCACTTT

V gene: TRBV7-9
clone size: NA
D gene: TRBD2
J gene: TRBJ2-7
CDR3 protein: CASGPSGSPYEQYF
CDR3 DNA: TGTGCCAGCGGCCCTAGCGGTTCCCCCTACGAGCAGTACTTC

V gene: TRBV30
clone size: few
D gene: NA
J gene: TRBJ2-7
CDR3 protein: CAWRRDRAYEQYF
CDR3 DNA: TGTGCCTGGAGGCGGGACCGAGCCTACGAGCAGTACTTC

V gene: TRBV21-1
clone size: few
D gene: NA
J gene: TRBJ2-3
CDR3 protein: CASSKGRAGRTDTQYF
CDR3 DNA: TGTGCCAGCAGCAAAGGCAGGGCTGGTAGGACAGATACGCAGTATTTT

V gene: TRBV7-2
clone size: NA
D gene: NA
J gene: TRBJ2-5
CDR3 protein: CASSLWAAEGVTQYF
CDR3 DNA: TGTGCCAGCAGCTTATGGGCGGCAGAGGGGGTGACCCAGTACTTC

V gene: TRBV6-6
clone size: once
D gene: NA
J gene: TRBJ2-7
CDR3 protein: CASSYTRGTEQYF
CDR3 DNA: TGTGCCAGCAGTTATACTCGGGGGACCGAGCAGTACTTC

V gene: TRBV4-1
clone size: NA
D gene: TRBD2
J gene: TRBJ2-1
CDR3 protein: CASSQRSGGAYNEQFF
CDR3 DNA: TGCGCCAGCAGCCAAAGGAGCGGGGGGGCCTACAATGAGCAGTTCTTC

V gene: TRBV5-1
clone size: NA
D gene: NA
J gene: TRBJ1-4
CDR3 protein: CASSPGLVEEKLFF
CDR3 DNA: TGCGCCAGCAGCCCGGGGTTGGTGGAGGAAAAACTGTTTTTT

V gene: TRBV10-2
clone size: NA
D gene: NA
J gene: TRBJ1-6
CDR3 protein: CASRPEVVSPLHF
CDR3 DNA: TGCGCCAGCAGACCAGAAGTGGTTTCACCCCTCCACTTT

V gene: TRBV10-3
clone size: NA
D gene: NA
J gene: TRBJ1-1
CDR3 protein: CAIRGDGGNTEAFF
CDR3 DNA: TGTGCCATCAGAGGGGACGGGGGAAACACTGAAGCTTTCTTT

V gene: TRBV10-3
clone size: few
D gene: NA
J gene: TRBJ1-5
CDR3 protein: CAISDGGSNQPQHF
CDR3 DNA: TGTGCCATCAGTGACGGGGGAAGCAATCAGCCCCAGCATTTT

V gene: TRBV10-3
clone size: NA
D gene: NA
J gene: TRBJ1-4
CDR3 protein: CAISVTGQKLFF
CDR3 DNA: TGTGCCATCAGTGTGACAGGTCAAAAACTGTTTTTT

V gene: TRBV4-1
clone size: NA
D gene: NA
J gene: TRBJ2-7
CDR3 protein: CASSQPLASSYEQYF
CDR3 DNA: TGCGCCAGCAGCCAACCCCTAGCGAGCTCCTACGAGCAGTACTTC

V gene: TRBV7-2
clone size: NA
D gene: TRBD2
J gene: TRBJ2-1
CDR3 protein: CASSWTSGGRRTLF
CDR3 DNA: TGTGCCAGCAGCTGGACTAGCGGGGGCCGCCGCACCCTCTTC

V gene: TRBV29-1
clone size: once
D gene: TRBD2
J gene: TRBJ2-7
CDR3 protein: CSVGEGYEQYF
CDR3 DNA: TGCAGCGTTGGGGAGGGTTACGAGCAGTACTTC

V gene: TRBV7-6
clone size: NA
D gene: NA
J gene: TRBJ2-2
CDR3 protein: CASSFRYTGELFF
CDR3 DNA: TGTGCCAGCAGCTTCAGATACACCGGGGAGCTGTTTTTT

V gene: TRBV6-1
clone size: few
D gene: TRBD2
J gene: TRBJ2-3
CDR3 protein: CASSGLAGSTDTQYF
CDR3 DNA: TGTGCCAGCAGTGGGCTAGCGGGGTCGACAGATACGCAGTATTTT

V gene: TRBV7-2
clone size: NA
D gene: NA
J gene: TRBJ1-2
CDR3 protein: CASSLAGYGYTF
CDR3 DNA: TGTGCCAGCAGCTTAGCCGGGTATGGCTACACCTTC